The 15 T cell receptor beta chains reported below all come from one sample, sequenced in a study of beta chain features in type 1 diabetes. What was sequenced were expressed TCRB transcripts, since all of the isolated RNA had been reverse transcribed. The repertoire was sequenced with immunoSEQ multiplex PCR; TCRdb's copy has only in-frame clones and lacks some. The sample has over 350,000 clones, around 15% seen once. Sequencing was done on a sample of naive CD4+ T cells from blood. All receptors come from a young woman in good health.

The V call is TRBV10-3, the J call TRBJ2-7; TRBD1 matches 7 bases. This CDR3 spans 11 amino acids. Germline CDR1 ENHRY, CDR2 SYGVKD. J was trimmed by 6 bases and V by 8 bases; bases with no gene match: 4. CDR3 DNA: TGTGCCATCTCCGACAGGGCCGAGCAGTACTTC. It specifies CAISDRAEQYF.

The rearrangement uses TRBV6-5 and TRBJ2-7, with 8 bases identical to TRBD2. Trimming at V came to 2 bases and at J to 3 bases, leaving 3 bases not matched to a gene. This CDR3 spans 14 amino acids. CDR1 and CDR2 from the germline V gene are MNHEY and SVGAGI. The CDR3 bases are TGTGCCAGCAGTTACGTTGCGGGAGGCTACGAGCAGTACTTC. Its protein product is CASSYVAGGYEQYF.

The chain couples TRBV25-1 to TRBJ2-4; TRBD2 might be the D (6 bases). CDR3 size: 16 residues. Germline-derived CDR1 and CDR2 are MGHDK and SYGVNS. V was shortened by 0 bases and J by 5 bases, with 14 bases between the two germline ends. For the CDR3, the DNA is TGTGCCAGCAGTGAATATGGTGTCGGGGGAGAAAACATTCAGTACTTC. Its protein product is CASSEYGVGGENIQYF. Full variable domain (outside the CDR3, taken from reference TRBV25-1 and TRBJ2-4): EADIYQTPRYLVIGTGKKITLECSQTMGHDKMYWYQQDPGMELHLIHYSYGVNSTEKGDLSSESTVSRIRTEHFPLTLESARPSHTSQYLCASSEYGVGGENIQYFGAGTRLSVL.

This clone was seen only a few times. The chain uses TRBV7-6 and TRBJ2-2; TRBD1 aligns across 11 bases. CDR3 length equals 16 residues. Trimming took 4 bases from V and 8 from J; bases not matched to a gene: 9. CDR1 and CDR2 (germline): SGHVS, FNYEAQ. This chain's CDR3 is CASSYLGQGAKGELFF. DNA of the CDR3: TGTGCCAGCAGCTACTTAGGACAGGGGGCTAAGGGGGAGCTGTTTTTT.

The V call is TRBV2, the J call TRBJ1-2; TRBD1 might be the D (6 bases). This CDR3 spans 14 amino acids. Per the germline V gene, CDR1 is SNHLY and CDR2 is FYNNEI. The ends were cut back, 3 bases at V and 4 bases at J, with 12 bases in the middle. The DNA of the CDR3 is TGTGCCAGCAGTGAGCAGGGGCTCTCCTATGGCTACACCTTC. Translation gives CASSEQGLSYGYTF.

The chain combines TRBV28 with TRBJ1-4; D is ambiguous. The CDR3 covers 14 residues. The V end was cut by 2 bases, the J end by 8 bases, with 12 bases between. The germline gives CDR1 MDHEN, CDR2 SYDVKM. CDR3 sequence: CASSLGGIEEKLFF. CDR3 in DNA: TGTGCCAGCAGTTTAGGAGGGATTGAGGAAAAACTGTTTTTT.

This chain joins TRBV18 and TRBJ1-5, with TRBD1 as a possible D gene (6 bases). Germline V gene data show CDR1 as KGHSH and CDR2 as LQKENI. The V end was cut by 3 bases, the J end by 3 bases, with 12 bases between. The length of the CDR3 is 15 residues. The CDR3 sequence: CASSPRQGTNQPQHF. Written as DNA, the CDR3 is TGTGCCAGCTCACCTCGGCAGGGGACCAATCAGCCCCAGCATTTT. Combining the CDR3 with reference TRBV18 and TRBJ1-5 gives the whole variable domain NAGVMQNPRHLVRRRGQEARLRCSPMKGHSHVYWYRQLPEEGLKFMVYLQKENIIDESGMPKERFSAEFPKEGPSILRIQQVVRGDSAAYFCASSPRQGTNQPQHFGDGTRLSIL.

This chain links TRBV6-5 with TRBJ2-7; 8 nucleotides line up with TRBD2. The V and J ends lost 2 bases and 6 bases, in that order; junction bases with no gene match: 12. Germline lookup yields CDR1 MNHEY and CDR2 SVGAGI. This CDR3 has 16 amino acids. The CDR3 nucleotides are TGTGCCAGCAGTTACCCTACTAGCGGAAGTAAGGGCGAGCAGTACTTC. Protein product: CASSYPTSGSKGEQYF.

This clone has a handful of counts. The chain joins TRBV7-2 to TRBJ1-2; D call uncertain. Trimming shortened V by 1 base and J by 8 bases, and 8 bases separated the two germline ends. CDR3 length: 12 amino acids. Looked up from germline, CDR1 is SGHTA and CDR2 is FQGNSA. CDR3 residues: CASSLGVGGYTF. As DNA, the CDR3 is TGTGCCAGCAGCTTAGGAGTGGGCGGCTACACCTTC.

The chain employs TRBV27 and TRBJ2-1; D call uncertain. In germline, CDR1 is MNHEY, CDR2 SMNVEV (reference sequence). The V gene lost 7 bases and the J gene lost 5 bases, with 12 bases spanning the gap. The CDR3 loop spans 13 amino acids. This CDR3 is CASTAGQHNEQFF. The CDR3 DNA is TGTGCCAGCACTGCTGGGCAGCACAATGAGCAGTTCTTC.

There are a few counts of this clone. The chain is built from TRBV10-3 and TRBJ2-7; 7 bases are a match to TRBD2. The V gene's germline CDR1 is ENHRY and CDR2 SYGVKD. The CDR3 covers 15 residues. The J segment lost 3 bases and the V segment lost 6 bases, leaving 11 bases of the junction unmatched. The CDR3 loop reads CAISDASGTFYEQYF. CDR3 sequence (DNA): TGTGCCATCAGCGATGCCAGCGGGACCTTCTACGAGCAGTACTTC.

The chain has TRBV9 and TRBJ2-7; maybe TRBD2 (5 bases). V lost 0 bases and J 2 bases, leaving 6 bases between the germline ends. This CDR3 spans 13 amino acids. Germline CDR1 SGDLS, CDR2 YYNGEE. The CDR3 region has the DNA TGTGCCAGCAGCGTAGGACTAACCTACGAGCAGTACTTC. Its protein product is CASSVGLTYEQYF.

The CDR3 DNA is TGTGCCTGGAGTCCTTCCCACGGGCAGTTCTTC. It encodes CAWSPSHGQFF. The chain combines TRBV30 with TRBJ2-1; D uncertain. Germline V lookup: CDR1 GTSNPN, CDR2 SVGIG (reference sequence). Trimming removed 2 bases from V and 12 bases from J, with 11 bases in between. CDR3 length equals 11 residues.

The chain couples TRBV28 to TRBJ2-2; D is undetermined. Trimming took off 6 bases at V and 0 bases at J, with 8 bases between the two ends. The CDR3 spans 14 residues. Germline CDR1 and CDR2: MDHEN and SYDVKM. The CDR3 reads CASRNQANTGELFF. CDR3 nucleotides: TGTGCCAGCAGAAATCAGGCGAACACCGGGGAGCTGTTTTTT.

In this sample, this clone turned up a few times. The genes are TRBV30 and TRBJ1-2; perhaps TRBD1 as D (5 bases). CDR1 is GTSNPN and CDR2 is SVGIG in the germline V gene (reference sequence). CDR3 length: 14 amino acids. V dropped 5 bases and J dropped 2 bases, with 15 bases sitting between them. Here the CDR3 DNA reads TGTGCCTGGTCGCCCTGGGGGGTGAACTATGGCTACACCTTC. The encoded protein is CAWSPWGVNYGYTF.